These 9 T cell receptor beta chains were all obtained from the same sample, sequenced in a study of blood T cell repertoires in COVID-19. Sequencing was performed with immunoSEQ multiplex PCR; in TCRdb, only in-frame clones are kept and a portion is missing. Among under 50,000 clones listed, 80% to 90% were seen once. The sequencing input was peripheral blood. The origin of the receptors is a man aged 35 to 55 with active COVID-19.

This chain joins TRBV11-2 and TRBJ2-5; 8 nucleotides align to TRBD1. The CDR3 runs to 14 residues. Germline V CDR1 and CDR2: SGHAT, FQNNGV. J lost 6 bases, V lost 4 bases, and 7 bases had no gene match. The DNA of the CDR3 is TGTGCCAGCAGCTCCACAGGGGGAACGCAGACCCAGTACTTC. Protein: CASSSTGGTQTQYF. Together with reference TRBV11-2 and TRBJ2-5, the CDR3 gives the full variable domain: EAGVAQSPRYKIIEKRQSVAFWCNPISGHATLYWYQQILGQGPKLLIQFQNNGVVDDSQLPKDRFSAERLKGVDSTLKIQPAKLEDSAVYLCASSSTGGTQTQYFGPGTRLLVL.

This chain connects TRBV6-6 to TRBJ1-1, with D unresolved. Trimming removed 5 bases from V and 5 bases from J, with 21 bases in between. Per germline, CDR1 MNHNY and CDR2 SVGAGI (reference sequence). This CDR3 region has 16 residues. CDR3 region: CASSIPTRSVYTEAFF. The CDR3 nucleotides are TGTGCCAGCAGTATCCCGACGAGGTCCGTTTATACTGAAGCTTTCTTT.

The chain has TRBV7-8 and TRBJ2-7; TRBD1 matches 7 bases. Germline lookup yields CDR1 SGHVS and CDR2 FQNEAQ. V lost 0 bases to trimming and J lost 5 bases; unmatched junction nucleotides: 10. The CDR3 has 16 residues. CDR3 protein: CASSLALTGSTHEQYF. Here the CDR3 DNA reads TGTGCCAGCAGCTTAGCGTTGACAGGGTCTACCCACGAGCAGTACTTC.

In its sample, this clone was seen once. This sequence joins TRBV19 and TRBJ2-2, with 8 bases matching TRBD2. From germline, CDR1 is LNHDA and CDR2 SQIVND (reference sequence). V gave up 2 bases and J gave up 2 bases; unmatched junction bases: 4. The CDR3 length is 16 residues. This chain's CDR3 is CASSIPGGVNTGELFF. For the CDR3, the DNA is TGTGCCAGTAGTATACCGGGGGGGGTAAACACCGGGGAGCTGTTTTTT.

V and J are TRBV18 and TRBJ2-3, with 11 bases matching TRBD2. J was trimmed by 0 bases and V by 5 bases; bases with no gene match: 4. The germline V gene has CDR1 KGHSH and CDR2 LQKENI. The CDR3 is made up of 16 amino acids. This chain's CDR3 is CASSSGTSGSTDTQYF. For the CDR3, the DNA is TGTGCCAGCTCATCCGGGACTAGCGGCAGCACAGATACGCAGTATTTT.

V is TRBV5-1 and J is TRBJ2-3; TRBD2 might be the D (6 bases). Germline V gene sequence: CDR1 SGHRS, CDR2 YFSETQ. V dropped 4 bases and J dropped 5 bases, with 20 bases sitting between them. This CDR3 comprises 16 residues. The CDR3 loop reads CASSPASGPLGDTQYF. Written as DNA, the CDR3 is TGCGCCAGCAGCCCAGCCAGCGGGCCGCTCGGAGATACGCAGTATTTT.

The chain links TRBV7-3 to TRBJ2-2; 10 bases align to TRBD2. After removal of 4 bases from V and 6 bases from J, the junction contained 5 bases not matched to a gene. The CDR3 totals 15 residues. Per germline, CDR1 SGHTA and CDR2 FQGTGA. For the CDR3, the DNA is TGTGCCAGCAGCTCCCAGCGGGAGGGCGCCGGGGAGCTGTTTTTT. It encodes CASSSQREGAGELFF.

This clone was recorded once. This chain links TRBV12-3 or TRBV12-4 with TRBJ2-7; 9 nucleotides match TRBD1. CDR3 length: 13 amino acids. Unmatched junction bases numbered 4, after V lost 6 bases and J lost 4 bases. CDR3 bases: TGTGCCAGCAGCACCGGGACAGGGTACGAGCAGTACTTC. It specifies CASSTGTGYEQYF.

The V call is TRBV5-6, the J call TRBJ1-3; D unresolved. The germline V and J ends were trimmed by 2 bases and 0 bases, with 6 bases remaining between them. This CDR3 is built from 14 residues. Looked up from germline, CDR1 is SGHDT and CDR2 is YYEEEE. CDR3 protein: CASSLVSSGNTIYF. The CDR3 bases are TGTGCCAGCAGCTTAGTCAGCTCTGGAAACACCATATATTTT.